This T cell receptor beta chain was documented in a study of cytomegalovirus exposure and HLA in healthy donors. Study-wide background: The roughly 120 validation repertoires, a later analysis reported, used the same platform as the approximately 700 first-cohort repertoires.

This CDR3 comprises 16 residues. With V trimmed by 2 bases and J by 2 bases, 0 bases remained unmatched. Germline V gene sequence: CDR1 MNHEY, CDR2 SVGAGI. With respect to this clone: Its antigen remains unidentified.

The method was immunoSEQ multiplex PCR; TCRdb's version includes in-frame clones alone and lacks a portion of them. The table has approximately 200,000 clones, 84% seen once; the top ten hold roughly 7%. Study outcomes and limitations: Rarity marked most TCR sequences, yet some public TCRs occurred in many donors. In vitro testing confirmed a few CMV-associated chains as specific for CMV antigens. Using the classifier, cytomegalovirus status was reportedly diagnosed with high specificity and sensitivity.

Input material: PBMCs. The TCR comes from a man aged 18 to 29 in good health and CMV-seropositive. The chain couples TRBV6-5 to TRBJ2-1, with 13 bases that match TRBD2. CDR3 DNA: TGTGCCAGCAGTTACACTAGCGGGAGGGCCTACAATGAGCAGTTCTTC. This sequence encodes CASSYTSGRAYNEQFF.